These T cell receptor beta chains were read from a single sample in a study of T cells in Graves' hyperthyroidism and ophthalmopathy. TCRdb independently ran MiXCR on the multiplex PCR reads; one entry per CDR3 protein. The sample holds under 350,000 distinct CDR3 sequences; over 15% are singletons and the top ten take just over 55%. Input material: blood. The receptors derive from a woman aged 55-75 years with Graves' ophthalmopathy. The CDR3 runs from the conserved cysteine through the conserved F or W. The D gene is left open where the match is weak. Expanded clones get a size class; other rows say once, few or many, or leave the size out.

CASSPKVGVGIGYTF,TGTGCCAGCAGCCCTAAAGTGGGGGTGGGCATCGGCTACACCTTC,-,-,TRBV7-9,TRBJ1-2
CASSSSSDRRRYEQYF,-,-,once,TRBV4-1,TRBJ2-7
CASSVPSGRFYEQYF,TGTGCCAGCAGTGTCCCTAGCGGGAGGTTTTACGAGCAGTACTTC,TRBD2,-,TRBV2,TRBJ2-7
CASSTSPGGGRDGTEAFF,TGTGCCAGCAGCACGTCCCCGGGCGGGGGGAGGGACGGCACTGAAGCTTTCTTT,-,many,TRBV9,TRBJ1-1
CASSRSSNQPQHF,TGTGCCAGCAGCCGTAGTAGCAATCAGCCCCAGCATTTT,-,many,TRBV7-2,TRBJ1-5
CASAETGEGYTF,TGTGCCAGCGCCGAAACAGGGGAAGGCTACACCTTC,TRBD1,few,TRBV6-1,TRBJ1-2
CASSLRGPNEKLFF,TGTGCCAGCTCACTCCGGGGTCCAAATGAAAAACTGTTTTTT,-,many,TRBV18,TRBJ1-4
CASSYTGNGNSPLHF,TGTGCCAGCAGTTATACCGGGAATGGTAATTCACCCCTCCACTTT,-,few,TRBV6-1,TRBJ1-6
CASSIRGGVTNTEAFF,TGTGCCAGTAGTATAAGGGGTGGAGTGACGAACACTGAAGCTTTCTTT,-,-,TRBV19,TRBJ1-1
CASRRDTLFGYTF,TGTGCCAGTAGGCGGGACACCTTGTTTGGCTACACCTTC,-,few,TRBV19,TRBJ1-2
CASSIRDYPPGELFF,TGTGCCAGCAGCATCCGGGACTACCCGCCGGGGGAGCTGTTTTTT,TRBD2,-,TRBV9,TRBJ2-2
CASSPETAMNTEAFF,TGCGCCAGCAGCCCAGAGACGGCTATGAACACTGAAGCTTTCTTT,-,-,TRBV4-3,TRBJ1-1
CASSPDLSTYEQYF,TGTGCCAGCAGCCCCGACTTATCTACCTACGAGCAGTACTTC,-,-,TRBV7-9,TRBJ2-7
CASSPSLGGPNEKLFF,TGTGCCAGCTCACCATCTCTCGGAGGGCCTAATGAAAAACTGTTTTTT,-,many,TRBV18,TRBJ1-4
CSAIPLAGGYNEQFF,TGCAGTGCTATCCCCCTAGCGGGGGGGTACAATGAGCAGTTCTTC,TRBD2,many,TRBV20-1,TRBJ2-1
CASSLSNKATGLSYEQYF,TGTGCCAGCAGCTTATCTAATAAGGCGACAGGACTATCCTACGAGCAGTACTTC,-,many,TRBV7-9,TRBJ2-7
CSAKRFRLAIAPVGNEQFF,TGCAGTGCAAAAAGGTTCCGGCTAGCGATTGCGCCCGTAGGCAATGAGCAGTTCTTC,-,many,TRBV20-1,TRBJ2-1
CASSPDRIQYF,TGTGCCAGCAGCCCCGACCGGATTCAGTACTTC,-,-,TRBV7-2,TRBJ2-4
CSARELGRETQYF,TGCAGTGCTAGAGAGCTAGGGCGAGAGACCCAGTACTTC,-,-,TRBV20-1,TRBJ2-5
CASSLAGGSDEQFF,TGTGCCAGCAGCTTAGCGGGAGGTAGTGATGAGCAGTTCTTC,TRBD2,many,TRBV5-5,TRBJ2-1
CASSPREQDTQYF,TGTGCCAGCAGCCCGCGAGAGCAGGATACGCAGTATTTT,-,few,TRBV7-7,TRBJ2-3
CASLPRAGFVTEAFF,TGTGCCAGCCTACCCCGGGCGGGATTCGTAACGGAAGCTTTCTTT,-,-,TRBV19,TRBJ1-1
CASSQELGSSTPYEQYF,TGTGCCAGCAGCCAAGAGTTGGGCAGCTCTACCCCCTACGAGCAGTACTTC,-,few,TRBV4-2,TRBJ2-7
CASRKTGQRAGDTQYF,TGTGCCAGCAGGAAAACGGGACAGAGGGCCGGAGATACGCAGTATTTT,TRBD1,-,TRBV6-1,TRBJ2-3
CASSLVGGLRTPETQYF,TGCGCCAGCAGCTTGGTAGGGGGGCTTAGGACCCCGGAGACCCAGTACTTC,-,-,TRBV5-1,TRBJ2-5
CASSQDQMEEGYTF,TGTGCCAGCAGCCAAGATCAAATGGAGGAGGGCTACACCTTC,-,-,TRBV4-2,TRBJ1-2
CATSDRTATLGEQYF,TGTGCCACCAGTGATCGTACAGCCACCTTGGGGGAGCAGTACTTC,-,many,TRBV24-1,TRBJ2-7
CASSVLAGEETQYF,TGTGCCAGCAGCGTACTGGCGGGAGAGGAGACCCAGTACTTC,TRBD2,many,TRBV9,TRBJ2-5
CASHPTGTPLHF,TGTGCCAGCCATCCGACAGGAACACCCCTCCACTTT,-,many,TRBV6-1,TRBJ1-6
CASPFTSGTHVDTQYF,TGTGCCAGCCCATTCACAAGCGGGACGCATGTCGATACGCAGTATTTT,TRBD2,many,TRBV18,TRBJ2-3
CASSFGLAYEQYF,TGTGCCAGCAGTTTTGGCCTAGCCTACGAGCAGTACTTC,-,few,TRBV12-3/TRBV12-4,TRBJ2-7
CASLARLQETQYF,TGTGCCAGCTTGGCGCGCCTCCAAGAGACCCAGTACTTC,-,few,TRBV7-3,TRBJ2-5
CASSLGYRFSRSGNTIYF,TGTGCCAGCAGTTTAGGCTATCGATTCAGCCGCTCTGGAAACACCATATATTTT,-,few,TRBV28,TRBJ1-3
CASSQDGEIEYNEQFF,TGTGCCAGCAGCCAAGACGGGGAAATTGAATACAATGAGCAGTTCTTC,-,few,TRBV4-2,TRBJ2-1
CASSQGDGSNQPQHF,TGCGCCAGCAGCCAAGGGGACGGAAGCAATCAGCCCCAGCATTTT,-,few,TRBV4-3,TRBJ1-5
CASSLVGRNEQFF,TGTGCCAGCAGCTTAGTGGGCCGTAATGAGCAGTTCTTC,-,many,TRBV11-1,TRBJ2-1
CATSEIAGDTQYF,TGTGCCACCAGTGAAATAGCGGGGGATACGCAGTATTTT,TRBD2,-,TRBV24-1,TRBJ2-3
CASSRRASNQPQHF,TGTGCCAGCAGCCGGCGAGCCAGCAATCAGCCCCAGCATTTT,-,many,TRBV28,TRBJ1-5
CASSIDGRALAPYNEQFF,TGTGCCAGTAGTATAGACGGTCGAGCTTTAGCGCCCTACAATGAGCAGTTCTTC,-,once,TRBV19,TRBJ2-1
CASSPARDETQYF,TGTGCCAGCAGCCCAGCTAGGGACGAGACCCAGTACTTC,-,-,TRBV4-2,TRBJ2-5
CASSLAGGTYNEQFF,TGTGCCAGCAGCTTAGCAGGGGGTACCTACAATGAGCAGTTCTTC,TRBD1,many,TRBV11-2,TRBJ2-1
CASSDASSWATDTRYF,TGTGCCAGCAGTGACGCTAGCTCTTGGGCGACAGATACGCGGTATTTT,-,many,TRBV2,TRBJ2-3
CASRGTVNSGANALTF,TGTGCCAGCAGGGGGACAGTAAACTCTGGGGCCAACGCCCTGACTTTC,TRBD1,few,TRBV6-1,TRBJ2-6
CAISALLAGETSEQFF,TGTGCCATCAGTGCCTTACTAGCGGGAGAAACCAGTGAGCAGTTCTTC,TRBD2,once,TRBV10-3,TRBJ2-1
CASSPSGQNNQPQHF,TGTGCCAGCAGCCCTTCGGGACAGAACAATCAGCCCCAGCATTTT,TRBD1,few,TRBV3-1,TRBJ1-5
CAISVGRAFSTDTQYF,TGTGCCATCAGTGTCGGGAGGGCCTTTTCCACAGATACGCAGTATTTT,TRBD2,many,TRBV10-3,TRBJ2-3
CASSFGKPTGEDTQYF,TGCGCCAGCAGCTTCGGAAAACCTACAGGGGAAGATACGCAGTATTTT,TRBD1,-,TRBV5-1,TRBJ2-3
CASSWAGTNSPLHF,TGTGCCAGCAGTTGGGCAGGGACTAATTCACCCCTCCACTTT,-,many,TRBV27,TRBJ1-6
CASSYSRHSNEKLFF,TGTGCCAGCAGTTACTCCCGACACTCTAATGAAAAACTGTTTTTT,-,many,TRBV6-6,TRBJ1-4
CASGSNSYTEAFF,TGTGCTAGTGGTTCTAACAGCTACACTGAAGCTTTCTTT,-,many,TRBV12-5,TRBJ1-1
CASSQMTGVSDTQYF,TGCGCCAGCAGCCAGATGACCGGCGTCTCAGATACGCAGTATTTT,-,many,TRBV4-1,TRBJ2-3
CASSLGGDGAGETQYF,TGTGCCAGCAGTTTAGGGGGGGACGGTGCAGGGGAGACCCAGTACTTC,TRBD2,many,TRBV28,TRBJ2-5
CASRLGQGLNEKLFF,TGTGCCAGCAGACTAGGACAGGGACTCAATGAAAAACTGTTTTTT,TRBD1,many,TRBV2,TRBJ1-4
CASSLSLAGAYNEQFF,TGTGCCAGCAGTCTCTCCCTAGCGGGGGCCTACAATGAGCAGTTCTTC,TRBD2,-,TRBV28,TRBJ2-1